This T cell receptor beta chain emerged from a study of T cell responses to AZD1222 COVID-19 vaccine. Notes on the study in general: Spike-wide vaccine-associated CD4 TCRs dominated at 160-218 and 743-854. Repertoire sampling happened only post peak T cell response.

The CDR3 is 13 amino acids. The V gene's germline CDR1 is KGHSH and CDR2 LQKENI. The V gene end was trimmed by 3 bases and the J gene end by 5 bases; junction bases not matched to a gene: 1. Method: immunoSEQ multiplex PCR; TCRdb's copy keeps in-frame clones and lacks some. The table lists about 120,000 clones, about 92% of them singletons, with approximately 3% in the top ten. As for this clone: Its antigen is not identified.

The rearrangement joins TRBV18 to TRBJ2-7, with 10 bases that match TRBD2. The sequence was obtained from an adult in good health. This specimen was peripheral blood, taken on day 0 of AZD1222 vaccination. The CDR3 sequence is CASSPGTSDEQYF. In DNA, the CDR3 is TGTGCCAGCTCACCCGGGACTAGCGACGAGCAGTACTTC.